A single T cell receptor (beta chain) is shown here with its context. Its antigen is as yet unknown. Profiled with immunoSEQ multiplex PCR; TCRdb holds only in-frame clones, not every one. The sample lists about 32,000 clones; around 93% were seen once. V lost 3 bases to trimming and J lost 7 bases; unmatched junction nucleotides: 9. Germline assignment: CDR1 SGHNT and CDR2 YENEEA. This CDR3 contains 15 residues. The data were obtained in a study of circulating and synovial CD4+ cells in juvenile arthritis. Study results and limitations: Compared with bulk blood, circulating pathogenic-like lymphocytes shared substantially more CDR3 sequences with synovial T cells. Deeper sequencing increased measured overlap with synovial clonotypes. Bulk blood CD4 samples held at least an order of magnitude more or fewer genomes than CPL.

This TCR was sampled from a human donor with juvenile idiopathic arthritis. J is TRBJ1-5 and V is TRBV11-3; TRBD1 aligns across 7 bases. The specimen was CD4+ T cells from blood. The CDR3 DNA follows: TGTGCCAGCAGCTTGGGACAGTCAGTTGGGCAGCCCCAGCATTTT. It encodes CASSLGQSVGQPQHF.